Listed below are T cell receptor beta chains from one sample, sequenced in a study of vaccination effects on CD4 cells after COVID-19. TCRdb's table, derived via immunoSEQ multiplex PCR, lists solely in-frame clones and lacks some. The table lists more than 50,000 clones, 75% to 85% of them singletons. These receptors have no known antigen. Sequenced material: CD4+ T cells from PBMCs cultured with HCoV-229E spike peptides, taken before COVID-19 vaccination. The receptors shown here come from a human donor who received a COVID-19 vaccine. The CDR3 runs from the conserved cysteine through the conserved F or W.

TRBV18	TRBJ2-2	CASSLGLQNTGELFF
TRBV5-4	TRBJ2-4	CASSPTGTAKNIQYF
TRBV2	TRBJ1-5	CASSLQGAGQPQHF
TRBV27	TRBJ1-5	CASSLGQGFDQPQHF
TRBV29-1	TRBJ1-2	CSVFDYGYTF
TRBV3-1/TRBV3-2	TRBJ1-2	CASSHTSAGNDGYTF
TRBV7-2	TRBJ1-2	CASSLRGRANYGYTF
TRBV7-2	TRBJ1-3	CASSLKISSGNTIYF
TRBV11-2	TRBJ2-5	CASSLVVGKETQYF
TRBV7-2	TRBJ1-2	CATQRGEGYTF
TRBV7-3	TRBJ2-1	CASSLEVAGYNEQFF
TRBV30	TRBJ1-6	CAWSADGPSPLHF
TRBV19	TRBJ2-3	CASSQDRADTQYF
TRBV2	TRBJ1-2	CASSAGTDDRGYTF
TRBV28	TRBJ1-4	CASSGGQGPVEKLFF
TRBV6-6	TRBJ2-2	CASRPGQGELFF
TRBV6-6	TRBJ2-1	CASSPKERLGPNEQFF
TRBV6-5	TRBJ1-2	CASRDPTGGDYGYTF
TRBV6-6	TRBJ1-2	CASNDPRSYGYTF
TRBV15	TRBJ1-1	CATSRAGGNTEAFF
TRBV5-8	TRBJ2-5	CASPDLPGLAPETQYF
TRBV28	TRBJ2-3	CASSYQSGAGTDTQYF
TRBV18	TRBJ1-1	CASSPDQNTEAFF
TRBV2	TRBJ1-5	CASSALPGGNQPQHF
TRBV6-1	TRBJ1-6	CASSEFLGGLDSPLHF
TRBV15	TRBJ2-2	CATREGNTGELFF
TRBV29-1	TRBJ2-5	CSAVAGGPKETQYF
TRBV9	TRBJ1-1	CASSAVLQTNTEAFF
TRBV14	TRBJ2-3	CASSPPTGGVDTQYF
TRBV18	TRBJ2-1	CASSPSGFSYNEQFF